A selection of T cell receptor beta chains follows, all from one sample in a study of T cells after yellow fever vaccination. From the 5' RACE reads, TCRdb called clonotypes with MiXCR, one entry per CDR3 protein. Here the sample spans around 300,000 distinct CDR3 sequences, approximately 4% being singletons. Material: PBMCs, obtained 15 days after the yellow fever booster vaccination. The receptors come from a man aged 18 to 30 who received the YFV17D yellow fever vaccine. Each CDR3 is given with its conserved first and last residue. Fields, in order: V gene, D gene, clone size, J gene, CDR3 DNA, CDR3 protein. A D gene is named only where the DNA matches it firmly. Size is omitted from some rows. Given values are once, few, many or a class for expanded clones.

v_call: TRBV15; d_call: TRBD1; clone_size: few; j_call: TRBJ1-4; cdr3_nt: TGTGCCACCAGCAGGACAGGGGCAGGGGGAAATGAAAAACTGTTTTTT; cdr3_aa: CATSRTGAGGNEKLFF
v_call: TRBV4-2; d_call: .; clone_size: many; j_call: TRBJ2-5; cdr3_nt: TGTGCCAGCAGCCTTAACAGGTTTGAGACCCAGTACTTC; cdr3_aa: CASSLNRFETQYF
v_call: TRBV7-6; d_call: TRBD1; clone_size: few; j_call: TRBJ2-7; cdr3_nt: TGTGCCAGCAGCTTCGGGGACAGGGGCCCCTACGAGCAGTACTTC; cdr3_aa: CASSFGDRGPYEQYF
v_call: TRBV16; d_call: TRBD1; clone_size: .; j_call: TRBJ1-2; cdr3_nt: TGTGCCAGCAGTCCCGGGACAGGGGCAGTTGGCTACACCTTC; cdr3_aa: CASSPGTGAVGYTF
v_call: TRBV7-2; d_call: .; clone_size: many; j_call: TRBJ2-1; cdr3_nt: TGTGCCAGCAGCACGCCCCTTGGGCGAAACTCCTACAATGAGCAGTTCTTC; cdr3_aa: CASSTPLGRNSYNEQFF
v_call: TRBV10-3; d_call: TRBD1; clone_size: few; j_call: TRBJ2-3; cdr3_nt: TGTGCCATCAGTGTCGGACAGGGCACAGATACGCAGTATTTT; cdr3_aa: CAISVGQGTDTQYF
v_call: TRBV9; d_call: .; clone_size: many; j_call: TRBJ2-2; cdr3_nt: TGTGCCAGCAGCGTAGGGGCTGGGGGTTTTGGCGGGGAGCTGTTTTTT; cdr3_aa: CASSVGAGGFGGELFF
v_call: TRBV7-8; d_call: .; clone_size: many; j_call: TRBJ1-3; cdr3_nt: TGTGCCAGCAGCTACGGCCAGGGCTTTTCTGGAAACACCATATATTTT; cdr3_aa: CASSYGQGFSGNTIYF
v_call: TRBV27; d_call: .; clone_size: many; j_call: TRBJ1-6; cdr3_nt: TGTGCCAGCAGTTTATTGCACGATACTTATTCACCCCTCCACTTT; cdr3_aa: CASSLLHDTYSPLHF
v_call: TRBV6-6; d_call: .; clone_size: .; j_call: TRBJ2-1; cdr3_nt: TGTGCCAGCAGTTATGCCGTTGAGCAGTTCTTC; cdr3_aa: CASSYAVEQFF
v_call: TRBV20-1; d_call: .; clone_size: .; j_call: TRBJ2-5; cdr3_nt: TGCAGTGGCGGGGACTTACAAGAGACCCAGTACTTC; cdr3_aa: CSGGDLQETQYF
v_call: TRBV12-3/TRBV12-4; d_call: .; clone_size: many; j_call: TRBJ2-4; cdr3_nt: TGTGCCAGCAGTTCTCCCCCCGCCAAAAACATTCAGTACTTC; cdr3_aa: CASSSPPAKNIQYF
v_call: TRBV9; d_call: .; clone_size: few; j_call: TRBJ1-5; cdr3_nt: TGTGCCAGCAGCGGAGGACAGCCCAATCAGCCCCAGCATTTT; cdr3_aa: CASSGGQPNQPQHF
v_call: TRBV7-8; d_call: .; clone_size: .; j_call: TRBJ1-4; cdr3_nt: TGTGCCAGCAGCCCCTATCCCCTTGAAAAACTGTTTTTT; cdr3_aa: CASSPYPLEKLFF
v_call: TRBV9; d_call: TRBD1; clone_size: many; j_call: TRBJ2-2; cdr3_nt: TGTGCCAGCGGACGACAGGGGGCGCTGGGCGGGGAGCTGTTTTTT; cdr3_aa: CASGRQGALGGELFF
v_call: TRBV4-3; d_call: .; clone_size: many; j_call: TRBJ2-5; cdr3_nt: TGCGCCAGCAGCCAAGGGGGGGGCCGGGGAGAGACCCAGTACTTC; cdr3_aa: CASSQGGGRGETQYF
v_call: TRBV6-5; d_call: .; clone_size: .; j_call: TRBJ2-3; cdr3_nt: TGTGCCAGCAGTTACTGGGTCGGGGGAAGCACAGATACGCAGTATTTT; cdr3_aa: CASSYWVGGSTDTQYF
v_call: TRBV6-5; d_call: TRBD1; clone_size: many; j_call: TRBJ2-1; cdr3_nt: TGTGCCAGCAGTCCCGGGACAGGGGGATATATGCAGTTCTTC; cdr3_aa: CASSPGTGGYMQFF
v_call: TRBV6-1; d_call: TRBD1; clone_size: many; j_call: TRBJ1-1; cdr3_nt: TGTGCCACCGGAAGACAGGGCTCTGAAGCTTTCTTT; cdr3_aa: CATGRQGSEAFF
v_call: TRBV5-6; d_call: TRBD1; clone_size: .; j_call: TRBJ2-5; cdr3_nt: TGTGCCAGCAGCTTGGCGACAGGGGACCAAGAGACCCAGTACTTC; cdr3_aa: CASSLATGDQETQYF
v_call: TRBV15; d_call: .; clone_size: many; j_call: TRBJ2-2; cdr3_nt: TGTGCCACGGCGGACGGCCTGAACACCGGGGAGCTGTTTTTT; cdr3_aa: CATADGLNTGELFF
v_call: TRBV5-1; d_call: .; clone_size: .; j_call: TRBJ1-5; cdr3_nt: TGCGCCAGCAGCCGGGGCGGCGGGGTTTATAGCAATCAGCCCCAGCATTTT; cdr3_aa: CASSRGGGVYSNQPQHF
v_call: TRBV5-1; d_call: .; clone_size: .; j_call: TRBJ2-4; cdr3_nt: TGCGCCAGCAGCCTCCGCGGCAGGGGAGTAGACATTCAGTACTTC; cdr3_aa: CASSLRGRGVDIQYF
v_call: TRBV29-1; d_call: .; clone_size: .; j_call: TRBJ1-5; cdr3_nt: TGCAGCGTTGAAGTTGCGGGGGGACAGCCCCAGCATTTT; cdr3_aa: CSVEVAGGQPQHF
v_call: TRBV4-3; d_call: .; clone_size: many; j_call: TRBJ1-1; cdr3_nt: TGCGCCAGCAGCCTTCTTGCGGGGGATTACACTGAAGCTTTCTTT; cdr3_aa: CASSLLAGDYTEAFF
v_call: TRBV4-1; d_call: TRBD2; clone_size: many; j_call: TRBJ2-3; cdr3_nt: TGCGCCAGCAGCCAAGGGAGGCTAGCGGGGACTCGCTCGAAGATGGATACGCAGTATTTT; cdr3_aa: CASSQGRLAGTRSKMDTQYF
v_call: TRBV7-9; d_call: TRBD1; clone_size: few; j_call: TRBJ1-2; cdr3_nt: TGTGCCAGCAGCTTAGTCTTTCGGCAGGGGGCTCCCTATGGCTACACCTTC; cdr3_aa: CASSLVFRQGAPYGYTF
v_call: TRBV5-6; d_call: .; clone_size: .; j_call: TRBJ2-4; cdr3_nt: TGTGCCAGCAGCTTGGTATCGTGGGACGCCAAAAACATTCAGTACTTC; cdr3_aa: CASSLVSWDAKNIQYF